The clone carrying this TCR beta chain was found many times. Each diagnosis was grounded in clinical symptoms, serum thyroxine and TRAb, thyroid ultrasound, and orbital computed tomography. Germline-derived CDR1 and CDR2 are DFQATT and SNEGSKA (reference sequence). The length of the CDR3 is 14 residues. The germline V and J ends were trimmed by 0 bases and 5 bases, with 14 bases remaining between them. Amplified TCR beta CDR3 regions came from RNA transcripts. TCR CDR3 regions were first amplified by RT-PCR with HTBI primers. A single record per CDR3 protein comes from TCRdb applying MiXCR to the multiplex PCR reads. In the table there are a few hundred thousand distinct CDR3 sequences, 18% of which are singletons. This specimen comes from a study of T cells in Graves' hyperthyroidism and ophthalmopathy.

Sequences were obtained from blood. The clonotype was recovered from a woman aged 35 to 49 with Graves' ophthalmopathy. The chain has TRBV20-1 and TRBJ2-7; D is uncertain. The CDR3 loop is CSARDSGEVDEQYF. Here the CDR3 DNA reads TGCAGTGCTAGAGATAGTGGGGAAGTGGACGAGCAGTACTTC.